This TCR beta chain was captured by sequencing in a study of blood T cells in healthy people across ages. This clonotype came up a few times. The second PCR ran roughly 6 to 11 cycles with a sample-barcoded 5' primer and J-beta primers. One entry per CDR3 protein results from TCRdb running MiXCR on the 5' RACE reads. The sample consists of about 1.8 million distinct CDR3 sequences, less than 50% of them appearing once. With 9 bases clipped from V and 2 bases from J, the junction kept 10 bases outside the gene matches. The CDR3 is 15 residues long. In germline, CDR1 is MNHEY, CDR2 SVGAGI. V usage is TRBV6-5 and J usage is TRBJ2-1; TRBD2 matches at 7 bases. Sequenced sample: blood. The receptor was derived from a woman aged 40 to 49 in good health. CDR3 amino acids: CASYLKRGPYNEQFF. In DNA form, the CDR3 reads TGTGCCAGTTACCTGAAGCGGGGCCCCTACAATGAGCAGTTCTTC.